This is a list of T cell receptor beta chains from one sample in a study of human T cells and chemical hapten exposure. TCRdb redid the calling of the RACE reads with MiXCR, one entry per CDR3 protein. The sample yields some 380,000 distinct CDR3 sequences, more than 4.5% seen once. Sample: whole blood, taken in connection with sensitization to the hapten diphenylcyclopropenone (DPC). These TCRs come from a woman aged 45 to 65 with alopecia areata. Some clones in this sample may be carry-over from other donors' samples. Each CDR3 is given with its conserved first and last residue. Each record gives: clone size, V gene, D gene, J gene, CDR3 length, CDR3 DNA, CDR3 protein. The D gene is left open where the match is weak. Clone size is stated in some rows and not others, as once, few, many or a class when expanded.

abundance: many
v_gene: TRBV11-2
d_gene: .
j_gene: TRBJ1-1
len: 14
CDR3nt: TGTGCCAGCAGCTTAGGGCAGGTCAACACTGAAGCTTTCTTT
CDR3aa: CASSLGQVNTEAFF

abundance: many
v_gene: TRBV28
d_gene: .
j_gene: TRBJ2-7
len: 14
CDR3nt: TGTGCCAGCAGGATACAGGGCCTGGAAAACGAGCAGTACTTC
CDR3aa: CASRIQGLENEQYF

abundance: few
v_gene: TRBV9
d_gene: TRBD2
j_gene: TRBJ2-3
len: 16
CDR3nt: TGTGCCAGCAGCGTATCAGCGGGAGGGAGAGAAGATACGCAGTATTTT
CDR3aa: CASSVSAGGREDTQYF

abundance: .
v_gene: TRBV9
d_gene: .
j_gene: TRBJ1-4
len: 17
CDR3nt: TGTGCCAGCAGCCAGACCCGAGGTATCGGAACTAATGAAAAACTGTTTTTT
CDR3aa: CASSQTRGIGTNEKLFF

abundance: .
v_gene: TRBV10-2
d_gene: TRBD1
j_gene: TRBJ2-7
len: 15
CDR3nt: TGCGCCAGCAGTGCCAGTACAGGGGGAACCTACGAGCAGTACTTC
CDR3aa: CASSASTGGTYEQYF

abundance: many
v_gene: TRBV5-1
d_gene: TRBD1
j_gene: TRBJ1-1
len: 16
CDR3nt: TGCGCCAGCAGCTCGTGGCACAGGGGGCAGAACACTGAAGCTTTCTTT
CDR3aa: CASSSWHRGQNTEAFF

abundance: few
v_gene: TRBV12-3/TRBV12-4
d_gene: .
j_gene: TRBJ1-2
len: 13
CDR3nt: TGTGCCAGCAGTGCAACAGTTAACTATGGCTACACCTTC
CDR3aa: CASSATVNYGYTF

abundance: many
v_gene: TRBV5-6
d_gene: .
j_gene: TRBJ1-6
len: 16
CDR3nt: TGTGCCAGCAGCTTAGGTACGAGCTCCTATAATTCACCCCTCCACTTT
CDR3aa: CASSLGTSSYNSPLHF

abundance: few
v_gene: TRBV6-5
d_gene: TRBD2
j_gene: TRBJ2-1
len: 13
CDR3nt: TGTGCCAGCAGTTACTCGACTAGCGGGGGATTTTTCTTC
CDR3aa: CASSYSTSGGFFF

abundance: many
v_gene: TRBV10-3
d_gene: TRBD2
j_gene: TRBJ2-3
len: 14
CDR3nt: TGTGCCATCAGCCGACTAGCTAGCACAGATACGCAGTATTTT
CDR3aa: CAISRLASTDTQYF

abundance: many
v_gene: TRBV20-1
d_gene: .
j_gene: TRBJ1-1
len: 11
CDR3nt: TGCAGTGCTAGAGGTGGACAGAAAGCTTTCTTT
CDR3aa: CSARGGQKAFF

abundance: many
v_gene: TRBV12-3/TRBV12-4
d_gene: TRBD2
j_gene: TRBJ2-1
len: 15
CDR3nt: TGTGCCAGCAGCGTGGGACTAGCGGGAGGCAATGAGCAGTTCTTC
CDR3aa: CASSVGLAGGNEQFF

abundance: many
v_gene: TRBV10-3
d_gene: .
j_gene: TRBJ2-7
len: 14
CDR3nt: TGTGCCATCAGTGGGAACCCGAACTCCTACGAGCAGTACTTC
CDR3aa: CAISGNPNSYEQYF

abundance: many
v_gene: TRBV29-1
d_gene: .
j_gene: TRBJ2-3
len: 16
CDR3nt: TGCAGCGCCTCCCCCCGCCCAGGGTTTAGCACAGATACGCAGTATTTT
CDR3aa: CSASPRPGFSTDTQYF

abundance: .
v_gene: TRBV24-1
d_gene: TRBD1
j_gene: TRBJ1-5
len: 16
CDR3nt: TGTGCCACCAGTGATTGGACAGGGGACGGCAATCAGCCCCAGCATTTT
CDR3aa: CATSDWTGDGNQPQHF

abundance: .
v_gene: TRBV9
d_gene: TRBD2
j_gene: TRBJ2-5
len: 17
CDR3nt: TGTGCCAGCAGCGTAGCTCCCACTAGCGGGGAGCTAGGAACCCAGTACTTC
CDR3aa: CASSVAPTSGELGTQYF